A selection of T cell receptor beta chains follows, all from one sample in a study of chemoradiotherapy in HPV16-positive cancers. Sequenced by immunoSEQ multiplex PCR; TCRdb stores in-frame clones only, minus some. This table has 20,000 to 25,000 clones, approximately 93% appearing once. This specimen was acquired from a patient who underwent chemoradiotherapy. The receptors were sampled from a human donor with HPV-associated anogenital cancer. Each CDR3 is given with its conserved first and last residue. D genes are given only for firm matches. Where a row states a size, it is once, few, many or the class of an expanded clone; other rows omit it.

cdr3_nt	cdr3_aa	v_call	clone_size	j_call	cdr3_length	d_call
TGCGCCAGCGGGGGGCGCGGGAGCAATCAGCCCCAGCATTTT	CASGGRGSNQPQHF	TRBV10-2	.	TRBJ1-5	14	.
TGTGCCAGCAGTGAGGAGGGGCTAGCGGGAGGTCAGTCGAAGCAGTTCTTC	CASSEEGLAGGQSKQFF	TRBV6-1	.	TRBJ2-1	17	TRBD2
TGTGCCAGCAGTGAAGAATATGGGAACTATGGCTACACCTTC	CASSEEYGNYGYTF	TRBV6-1	.	TRBJ1-2	14	.
TGTGCCAGCAGCTCTGGGAGACAGTTCTACGAGCAGTACTTC	CASSSGRQFYEQYF	TRBV7-2	.	TRBJ2-7	14	.
TGTGCCAGCAGCTTAGCCTGGGACAGTCCTAGCACAGATACGCAGTATTTT	CASSLAWDSPSTDTQYF	TRBV11-2	once	TRBJ2-3	17	TRBD1
TGTGCCAGCAGCCAAGTAGACTCACTAAGGAACTCTGGGGCCAACGTCCTGACTTTC	CASSQVDSLRNSGANVLTF	TRBV4-2	.	TRBJ2-6	19	.
TGTGCCAGCACCGATCCGACTAGATATTCAGATACGCAGTATTTT	CASTDPTRYSDTQYF	TRBV5-4	.	TRBJ2-3	15	.
TGCAGCGTTGTACGGGGCCGGGGTTACGAGCAGTACTTC	CSVVRGRGYEQYF	TRBV29-1	.	TRBJ2-7	13	.
TGTGCCAGCAGCTCCCGGGGGGTAGGGACTGAAGCTTTCTTT	CASSSRGVGTEAFF	TRBV5-4	.	TRBJ1-1	14	.
TGTGCCAGTAGATTTCAGGGGGCCGAGGAAAACTATGGCTACACCTTC	CASRFQGAEENYGYTF	TRBV19	.	TRBJ1-2	16	TRBD1
TGTGCCAGCAGCCTACAACCCGGCAGCAATCAGCCCCAGCATTTT	CASSLQPGSNQPQHF	TRBV5-6	.	TRBJ1-5	15	.
TGTGCCAGCAGTTCCTACGTGCGGGGGCGAGGCTACACCTTC	CASSSYVRGRGYTF	TRBV28	.	TRBJ1-2	14	.
TGTGCCAGCAGCTTTAGGGAGACTGAAGCTTTCTTT	CASSFRETEAFF	TRBV7-2	.	TRBJ1-1	12	.
TGTGCCAGCAGCCAAGTGGGGGAGCAGTACTTC	CASSQVGEQYF	TRBV7-9	once	TRBJ2-7	11	.
TGTGCCAGCAGCTTACGAGATACCATATATTTT	CASSLRDTIYF	TRBV7-8	.	TRBJ1-3	11	.
TGTGCCAGCAGTGAAGCGGGGTTGCACACCGGGACTCGACTCTACAATGAGCAGTTCTTC	CASSEAGLHTGTRLYNEQFF	TRBV6-1	.	TRBJ2-1	20	.
TGTGCCAGCAGTTTCGGAGGCGGGCGGCGGCGCGGCTACACCTTC	CASSFGGGRRRGYTF	TRBV28	.	TRBJ1-2	15	.
TGTGCCAGCAGTAGGGACAGGGGGCTATACGAGCAGTACTTC	CASSRDRGLYEQYF	TRBV2	once	TRBJ2-7	14	TRBD1
TGTGCCAGCAGCTTGGGACAGGGCTGGAACACTGAAGCTTTCTTT	CASSLGQGWNTEAFF	TRBV5-6	.	TRBJ1-1	15	TRBD1
TGTGCCATCAAACACACCGGACAGGACCCCCGGGGCTACACCTTC	CAIKHTGQDPRGYTF	TRBV19	.	TRBJ1-2	15	TRBD1
TGTGCCAGCAGTTTCGGACAGGGCCCCACAGATACGCAGTATTTT	CASSFGQGPTDTQYF	TRBV11-2	.	TRBJ2-3	15	TRBD1
TGTGCCAGCAGCTGGAGTGGGTACAATGAGCAGTTCTTC	CASSWSGYNEQFF	TRBV7-8	.	TRBJ2-1	13	.
TGTGCCAGCAGGTACAGGGGTATGAATGGCTACACCTTC	CASRYRGMNGYTF	TRBV2	.	TRBJ1-2	13	TRBD1
TGTGCCAGCAGCTTTGGAGGAAACACCATATATTTT	CASSFGGNTIYF	TRBV11-3	.	TRBJ1-3	12	.
TGTGCCAGCAGCGGAGGACAGGGAAGAGGCTACACCTTC	CASSGGQGRGYTF	TRBV2	.	TRBJ1-2	13	TRBD1
TGTGCCAGCAGGAACAGCGGCCTGAGCTCCTACAATGAGCAGTTCTTC	CASRNSGLSSYNEQFF	TRBV28	.	TRBJ2-1	16	.
TGCGCCAGCAGCTTGGAAGAGGGGGAGCTGTTTTTT	CASSLEEGELFF	TRBV5-1	.	TRBJ2-2	12	.
TGTGCCAGCAGTGAACGGACAGGGGACGATGAGCAGTTCTTC	CASSERTGDDEQFF	TRBV2	.	TRBJ2-1	14	TRBD1
TGTGCCAGCAGTTACTCTATGGGGGACACTGAAGCTTTCTTT	CASSYSMGDTEAFF	TRBV6-5	few	TRBJ1-1	14	.
TGCGCCAGCAGCTTTGCAGGAGACTCATACGAGCAGTACTTC	CASSFAGDSYEQYF	TRBV5-1	few	TRBJ2-7	14	.
TGTGCCAGCAGTGAGTTTGTCCAGGGCGATTCACCCCTCCACTTT	CASSEFVQGDSPLHF	TRBV6-1	.	TRBJ1-6	15	.
TGTGCCAGAAGCCAACAGGGTAGGGGGAACACTGAAGCTTTCTTT	CARSQQGRGNTEAFF	TRBV2	.	TRBJ1-1	15	.
TGTGCCAGCAGCGTCACTAGCACAGATACGCAGTATTTT	CASSVTSTDTQYF	TRBV9	.	TRBJ2-3	13	.
TGCGCCAGCAGCCGGGACTTACAGAAGAGCTCCTACAATGAGCAGTTCTTC	CASSRDLQKSSYNEQFF	TRBV5-1	once	TRBJ2-1	17	.
TGTGCCAGCAGCGGTACAGTGGGGGATTCACCCCTCCACTTT	CASSGTVGDSPLHF	TRBV9	.	TRBJ1-6	14	.
TGCGCCAGCAGCCCTCAGGGAGAGGGGGCAGGGGGAACTTTTTATGGCTACACCTTC	CASSPQGEGAGGTFYGYTF	TRBV4-1	.	TRBJ1-2	19	TRBD1
TGTGTCTGGGGGCAGGGTGGAACCGGGGAGCTGTTTTTT	CVWGQGGTGELFF	TRBV30	.	TRBJ2-2	13	.
TGTGCCAGTAGGGACACCGGGACAGGCTCCTACGAGCAGTACTTC	CASRDTGTGSYEQYF	TRBV19	.	TRBJ2-7	15	TRBD1
TGTGCCAGTAGTGAGGGGGGGTTGCGGGGGCCCTACACCGGGGAGCTGTTTTTT	CASSEGGLRGPYTGELFF	TRBV19	.	TRBJ2-2	18	.
TGTGCCAGTAGTATTAGTGGTGTACACGCCGGGGGGGAAGCTTTCTTT	CASSISGVHAGGEAFF	TRBV19	.	TRBJ1-1	16	.